One sample yielded the 20 T cell receptor beta chains listed below, sequenced in a study of shared clonotypes between healthy human individuals. Measured with immunoSEQ multiplex PCR; TCRdb has only the in-frame clones, and not every one. The sample shows fewer than 2.5 million clones, more than 85% of them seen only once. The sequenced material came from naive CD4+ T cells from PBMCs. The subset is: CD45RA+ positively selected. These receptors were taken from a man between 18 and 29 years old in good health. Some clones in this sample may be carry-over from other donors' samples.

This clone was found once. This chain's CDR3 is CASSLSLSGSTYEQYF. In DNA, the CDR3 is TGTGCCAGCTCACTTAGTCTTAGCGGGAGTACCTACGAGCAGTACTTC. This chain connects TRBV18 to TRBJ2-7, with 9 positions matching TRBD2. The germline V gene has CDR1 KGHSH and CDR2 LQKENI. The length of the CDR3 is 16 residues. With 4 bases clipped from V and 2 bases from J, the junction kept 9 bases outside the gene matches.

J is TRBJ2-1 and V is TRBV7-3; D possibly matches TRBD1 or TRBD2 (6 bases each). The CDR3 sequence is 19 residues long. The germline V and J ends were trimmed by 0 bases and 0 bases, with 18 bases remaining between them. In germline, CDR1 is SGHTA, CDR2 FQGTGA. The CDR3 DNA reads as TGTGCCAGCAGCTTAACAGGGGGGTACGGCGCCAGCTCCTACAATGAGCAGTTCTTC. Translated: CASSLTGGYGASSYNEQFF. The variable domain in full, completed from reference TRBV7-3 and TRBJ2-1, reads GAGVSQTPSNKVTEKGKYVELRCDPISGHTALYWYRQSLGQGPEFLIYFQGTGAADDSGLPNDRFFAVRPEGSVSTLKIQRTERGDSAVYLCASSLTGGYGASSYNEQFFGPGTRLTVL.

As to this clone: This same CDR3 is encoded by further DNA sequences in the sample. V and J are TRBV28 and TRBJ1-4; no clear D gene. From germline, CDR1 is MDHEN and CDR2 SYDVKM. CDR3 length: 15 residues. Trimming took 1 base from V and 0 from J, leaving 6 bases between them. The CDR3 region has the DNA TGTGCCAGCAGTTTATTGGGAGCAACTAATGAAAAACTGTTTTTT. This sequence encodes CASSLLGATNEKLFF.

This chain joins TRBV27 and TRBJ2-7; D may be TRBD2 (6 bases). The CDR3 spans 13 residues. V lost 6 bases to trimming and J lost 6 bases, with 15 bases between them. Germline V CDR1 and CDR2: MNHEY, SMNVEV (reference sequence). DNA of the CDR3: TGTGCCAGCAGCATCAATAGGGACTCCGAGCAGTACTTC. Protein: CASSINRDSEQYF.

This chain uses TRBV12-5 with TRBJ2-1, with TRBD1 identical over 8 bases. The CDR3 loop spans 16 amino acids. V lost 0 bases and J lost 4; bases outside the gene matches: 5. Germline V gives CDR1 LGHNT, CDR2 FRNRAP. CDR3 coding DNA: TGTGCTAGTGGTTTGGTAATCGGGACAGGTTACAATGAGCAGTTCTTC. Amino acids: CASGLVIGTGYNEQFF.

The rearrangement uses TRBV4-3 and TRBJ2-3; 11 bases match TRBD1. Germline CDR1 is LGHNA and CDR2 is YSLEER. V trimming: 1 base; J trimming: 5 bases; junction bases outside the gene matches: 5. The CDR3 totals 16 residues. CDR3 sequence (DNA): TGCGCCAGCAGCCAAGGGGGACAGGGGGGTAAAGATACGCAGTATTTT. Residues: CASSQGGQGGKDTQYF.

This sequence joins TRBV7-6 and TRBJ2-5, with 10 bases fitting TRBD1. Germline CDR1 is SGHVS and CDR2 is FNYEAQ. The CDR3 sequence is 14 residues long. The V segment lost 4 bases and the J segment 4 bases; nucleotides outside the gene matches: 3. This CDR3 reads CASSSGQGRETQYF. CDR3 DNA: TGTGCCAGCAGCTCGGGACAGGGGAGAGAGACCCAGTACTTC.

The gene calls are TRBV25-1 and TRBJ1-4; 7 bases line up with TRBD1. V lost 6 bases, J lost 8 bases, and 6 bases stayed unmatched. Looked up from germline, CDR1 is MGHDK and CDR2 is SYGVNS. This CDR3 spans 13 amino acids. CDR3 region: CASRLRDSEKLFF. Written as DNA, the CDR3 is TGTGCCAGCAGACTACGGGACAGCGAAAAACTGTTTTTT.

The V call is TRBV5-5, the J call TRBJ1-5, with 7 bases fitting TRBD1. CDR3 length: 14 amino acids. The germline V gene encodes CDR1 SGHKS and CDR2 YYEKEE (reference sequence). V lost 4 bases, J lost 3 bases, and 4 bases stayed unmatched. CDR3: CASSPTGPNQPQHF. DNA for the CDR3: TGTGCCAGCAGCCCGACAGGGCCCAATCAGCCCCAGCATTTT.

This chain joins TRBV28 and TRBJ1-1; tentative D call: TRBD1 (5 bases). Germline V lookup: CDR1 MDHEN, CDR2 SYDVKM. Trimming pared 5 bases from V and 10 bases from J, leaving 14 bases between. This CDR3 is 12 amino acids long. In DNA form, the CDR3 reads TGTGCCAGCAGTGGTGGGGGGTATGGAGCTTTCTTT. Translation: CASSGGGYGAFF.

This clone has more than one count but fewer than ten. The identical CDR3 is also encoded by other nucleotide sequences in the sample. The gene calls are TRBV7-2 and TRBJ1-5; D unresolved. CDR1 is SGHTA and CDR2 is FQGNSA in the germline V gene. The CDR3 is made up of 13 amino acids. Trimming pared 1 base from V and 3 bases from J, leaving 4 bases between. The CDR3: CASSLGANQPQHF. The DNA for the CDR3 is TGTGCCAGCAGCTTAGGGGCCAATCAGCCCCAGCATTTT.

This chain links TRBV4-1 with TRBJ2-5, with TRBD2 as a possible D gene (6 bases). The J call may not be correct, given that the DNA end is closer to TRBJ2-7. The CDR3 consists of 17 residues. CDR1 is MGHRA, CDR2 YSYEKL, per germline. The CDR3 loop reads CASSQSHMAGSSYEQYF. CDR3 DNA sequence: TGCGCCAGCAGCCAATCCCACATGGCGGGGAGCTCCTACGAGCAGTACTTC.

This chain links TRBV6-1 with TRBJ2-7; D may match TRBD1 or TRBD2 (5 bases each). Germline CDR1 is MNHNS and CDR2 is SASEGT. V was pared by 7 bases and J by 0 bases, with 7 bases between. This CDR3 has 12 residues. CDR3 coding DNA: TGTGCCAGCAAGAGGGGCTCCTACGAGCAGTACTTC. Its translation is CASKRGSYEQYF.

This chain uses TRBV7-2 with TRBJ1-3, with D uncertain. The CDR3 has 15 residues. CDR1 is SGHTA and CDR2 is FQGNSA in the germline V gene. V lost 4 bases, J lost 0 bases, and 10 bases lay in between. The CDR3 here is CASSSDALSGNTIYF. In DNA, the CDR3 is TGTGCCAGCAGCTCTGACGCCCTCTCTGGAAACACCATATATTTT. The full variable domain, completed using reference TRBV7-2 and TRBJ1-3, is GAGVSQSPSNKVTEKGKDVELRCDPISGHTALYWYRQSLGQGLEFLIYFQGNSAPDKSGLPSDRFSAERTGGSVSTLTIQRTQQEDSAVYLCASSSDALSGNTIYFGEGSWLTVV.

The chain couples TRBV30 to TRBJ2-5, with D maybe TRBD2 (6 bases). The CDR3 totals 13 residues. V gave up 0 bases and J gave up 5 bases, with 10 bases separating them. The germline CDR1 and CDR2 sequences are GTSNPN and SVGIG (reference sequence). Here the CDR3 reads CAWSVLARETQYF. CDR3 nucleotide sequence: TGTGCCTGGAGTGTCCTAGCGCGGGAGACCCAGTACTTC.

This chain uses TRBV30 with TRBJ2-5; D is perhaps TRBD1 (6 bases). The CDR3 runs to 14 residues. The V end was cut by 3 bases, the J end by 7 bases, with 18 bases between. From germline, CDR1 is GTSNPN and CDR2 SVGIG (reference sequence). The CDR3: CAWSVDSLRGTQYF. DNA of the CDR3: TGTGCCTGGAGCGTGGACAGTCTAAGGGGGACCCAGTACTTC. The full variable domain, in which reference TRBV30 and TRBJ2-5 provide the parts outside the CDR3, is SQTIHQWPATLVQPVGSPLSLECTVEGTSNPNLYWYRQAAGRGLQLLFYSVGIGQISSEVPQNLSASRPQDRQFILSSKKLLLSDSGFYLCAWSVDSLRGTQYFGPGTRLLVL.

This chain uses TRBV5-4 with TRBJ2-5, with D perhaps being TRBD1 or TRBD2 (5 bases each). CDR1 is SGHNT, CDR2 YYREEE, per germline (reference sequence). V was cut by 4 bases and J by 9 bases, with 16 bases left in between. The CDR3 extends over 13 amino acids. CDR3 sequence: CASSGSPQGAQYF. As DNA, the CDR3 is TGTGCCAGCAGCGGGAGTCCCCAAGGGGCCCAGTACTTC.

The chain combines TRBV6-5 with TRBJ1-1; 9 nucleotides align to TRBD1. The length of the CDR3 is 14 residues. V was clipped by 11 bases and J by 4 bases; unmatched bases: 11. From germline, CDR1 is MNHEY and CDR2 SVGAGI. CDR3 nucleotides: TGTGCCTTACTTACACGGACAGGGGCCACTGAAGCTTTCTTT. It translates to CALLTRTGATEAFF.

This sequence joins TRBV5-4 and TRBJ2-1; possibly TRBD1 for D (6 bases). With 4 bases removed from V and 9 bases from J, the gap between germline ends came to 11 bases. Germline CDR1 is SGHNT and CDR2 is YYREEE (reference sequence). This CDR3 region has 12 residues. Written as DNA, the CDR3 is TGTGCCAGCAGCCCCCCCAGGGGTGAGCAGTTCTTC. Amino acids: CASSPPRGEQFF.

CDR3 region: CASSFYAYNEQFF. CDR3 sequence (DNA): TGTGCCAGCAGCTTTTACGCATACAATGAGCAGTTCTTC. This chain uses TRBV5-6 with TRBJ2-1, with unresolved D. Germline V gene data show CDR1 as SGHDT and CDR2 as YYEEEE. The CDR3 loop spans 13 amino acids. The V and J ends lost 2 bases and 4 bases respectively, with 7 bases between them.